These 28 T cell receptor beta chains were sequenced from one sample in a study of early T cells in non-severe SARS-CoV-2 infection. MiXCR, applied by TCRdb to the 5' RACE reads, yields one record per CDR3 protein. Of around 50,000 distinct CDR3 sequences listed, 12% are singletons. The material sequenced was whole blood. The source of these receptors is an adult who was a healthcare worker with PCR-confirmed SARS-CoV-2 infection or an uninfected control (not recorded which).

The chain uses TRBV29-1 and TRBJ1-2; 7 bases align to TRBD1. This CDR3 spans 12 amino acids. With V trimmed by 4 bases and J by 3 bases, 2 bases remained unmatched. Germline-derived CDR1 and CDR2 are SQVTM and ANQGSEA. The CDR3 nucleotides are TGCAGCGTTGCTGACAGGGACTATGGCTACACCTTC. Translating it yields CSVADRDYGYTF.

This clonotype was seen at least ten times. The V and J genes are TRBV7-6 and TRBJ2-2; D is perhaps TRBD1 or TRBD2 (5 bases each). This CDR3 has 16 amino acids. Germline V lookup: CDR1 SGHVS, CDR2 FNYEAQ. V lost 5 bases, J lost 8 bases, and 21 bases lay in between. CDR3 nucleotides: TGTGCCAGCAGCATCGGACCGGGACCCCTGGGAGGGGAGCTGTTTTTT. Its protein is CASSIGPGPLGGELFF.

The chain recombines TRBV6-5 with TRBJ2-2; D possibly corresponds to TRBD2 (6 bases). CDR3 length: 14 amino acids. Germline V gives CDR1 MNHEY, CDR2 SVGAGI. V lost 6 bases to trimming and J lost 1 base, with 9 bases between them. CDR3 region: CASSVSGNTGELFF. CDR3 in DNA: TGTGCCAGCAGCGTTAGCGGGAACACCGGGGAGCTGTTTTTT.

The genes are TRBV5-6 and TRBJ2-7, with 8 bases matching TRBD1. The junction had 7 bases not matched to a gene; V was cut back by 3 bases and J by 5 bases. The CDR3 has 14 amino acids. CDR1 SGHDT and CDR2 YYEEEE come from the germline V gene. The CDR3 DNA sequence: TGTGCCAGCAGCTACAGACAGGGGATCAACGAGCAGTACTTC. Translation gives CASSYRQGINEQYF.

This clonotype has just a few counts. V gene TRBV29-1 combines with J gene TRBJ1-1; TRBD1 is a possible D gene (6 bases). Trimming pared 6 bases from V and 1 base from J, leaving 12 bases between. Germline V gives CDR1 SQVTM, CDR2 ANQGSEA. The CDR3 loop spans 13 amino acids. CDR3 residues: CSVARQANTEAFF. The CDR3 coding sequence is TGCAGCGTCGCGAGACAGGCGAACACTGAAGCTTTCTTT.

In its sample, this clonotype was seen many times. This chain links TRBV6-5 with TRBJ1-4, with D unclear. The germline V and J ends were trimmed by 0 bases and 2 bases, with 10 bases remaining between them. Germline CDR1 MNHEY, CDR2 SVGAGI. CDR3 length: 16 residues. The CDR3 here is CASSYSSTATNEKLFF. The CDR3 bases are TGTGCCAGCAGTTACTCGAGTACAGCTACTAATGAAAAACTGTTTTTT.

The sample holds a few counts of this clonotype. The CDR3 nucleotides are TGTGCCAGCAGCTTAACCACCGGGGAGCTGTTTTTT. Its translation: CASSLTTGELFF. The chain couples TRBV11-2 to TRBJ2-2; D is unclear. Trimming removed 2 bases at V and 4 bases at J, with 2 bases between. In germline, CDR1 is SGHAT, CDR2 FQNNGV. This CDR3 spans 12 amino acids. Full variable domain (outside the CDR3, taken from reference TRBV11-2 and TRBJ2-2): EAGVAQSPRYKIIEKRQSVAFWCNPISGHATLYWYQQILGQGPKLLIQFQNNGVVDDSQLPKDRFSAERLKGVDSTLKIQPAKLEDSAVYLCASSLTTGELFFGEGSRLTVL.

This clonotype was detected many times. The rearrangement uses TRBV9 and TRBJ2-7; D is ambiguous. Per the germline V gene, CDR1 is SGDLS and CDR2 is YYNGEE. The CDR3 is made up of 13 amino acids. Trimming removed 4 bases at V and 4 bases at J, with 12 bases between. CDR3 bases: TGTGCCAGCAGCCGAAGTCTGGAATACGAGCAGTACTTC. This codes for CASSRSLEYEQYF. Using reference TRBV9 and TRBJ2-7 for the parts outside the CDR3, the full variable domain is DSGVTQTPKHLITATGQRVTLRCSPRSGDLSVYWYQQSLDQGLQFLIQYYNGEERAKGNILERFSAQQFPDLHSELNLSSLELGDSALYFCASSRSLEYEQYFGPGTRLTVT.

V usage is TRBV28 and J usage is TRBJ2-3; TRBD2 matches at 8 bases. The CDR3 sequence is 17 residues long. In germline, CDR1 is MDHEN, CDR2 SYDVKM. V lost 8 bases, J lost 0 bases, and 13 bases stayed unmatched. CDR3 sequence: CASSRGVSGTSTDTQYF. The CDR3 nucleotides are TGTGCCAGCTCAAGGGGCGTTAGCGGGACTAGCACAGATACGCAGTATTTT.

This clonotype was detected ten times or more. The chain recombines TRBV5-6 with TRBJ1-2; a weak D match, TRBD1 (6 bases). The CDR3 is made up of 13 amino acids. Germline assignment: CDR1 SGHDT and CDR2 YYEEEE. Trimming took off 4 bases at V and 5 bases at J, with 12 bases between the two ends. In DNA form, the CDR3 reads TGTGCCAGCAGCCCAGGGGCTCCTTATGGCTACACCTTC. Translating it yields CASSPGAPYGYTF.

This clonotype has more than one count but fewer than ten. The chain is built from TRBV24-1 and TRBJ1-2; D remains unclear. This CDR3 has 13 amino acids. V lost 6 bases, J lost 4 bases, and 11 bases lay in between. Germline V gene sequence: CDR1 KGHDR, CDR2 SFDVKD. The CDR3 is CATSPAGGYGYTF. CDR3 DNA sequence: TGTGCCACCAGTCCTGCAGGCGGCTATGGCTACACCTTC.

This clonotype has ten or more counts. The J gene is TRBJ2-7, the V gene TRBV27; D remains unclear. This CDR3 is 14 amino acids long. V was cut by 4 bases and J by 2 bases, with 12 bases left in between. CDR1 MNHEY and CDR2 SMNVEV come from the germline V gene (reference sequence). CDR3 region: CASSSSIGPYEQYF. The CDR3 coding sequence is TGTGCCAGCAGTTCTAGTATAGGTCCCTACGAGCAGTACTTC.

V is TRBV11-2 and J is TRBJ1-1; D not resolved. Trimming left V 5 bases short and J 5 bases short, with 9 bases between. CDR1 is SGHAT, CDR2 FQNNGV, per germline. The CDR3 has 12 amino acids. CDR3 sequence: CASSLTVTEAFF. CDR3 DNA: TGTGCCAGCAGCCTTACAGTGACTGAAGCTTTCTTT.

The V and J genes are TRBV7-2 and TRBJ1-2; 7 bases align to TRBD1. With V trimmed by 4 bases and J by 4 bases, 12 bases remained unmatched. CDR3 length equals 16 residues. Germline CDR1 is SGHTA and CDR2 is FQGNSA. The CDR3 protein is CASSSYPPTGIYGYTF. DNA of the CDR3: TGTGCCAGCAGCTCATACCCCCCGACAGGGATCTATGGCTACACCTTC. Looking up the rest from reference TRBV7-2 and TRBJ1-2 gives the full variable domain: GAGVSQSPSNKVTEKGKDVELRCDPISGHTALYWYRQSLGQGLEFLIYFQGNSAPDKSGLPSDRFSAERTGGSVSTLTIQRTQQEDSAVYLCASSSYPPTGIYGYTFGSGTRLTVV.

Only a few counts were recorded for this clonotype. V and J are TRBV5-1 and TRBJ2-1, with TRBD2 identical over 13 bases. This CDR3 has 15 amino acids. J gave up 7 bases and V 4 bases, and 5 bases lay outside the gene matches. The germline CDR1 and CDR2 sequences are SGHRS and YFSETQ. The CDR3 DNA sequence: TGCGCCAGCAGCCGGACTAGCGGGAGTAAAAATGAGCAGTTCTTC. It specifies CASSRTSGSKNEQFF.

This clonotype was counted a few times. V usage is TRBV20-1 and J usage is TRBJ2-1, with no clear D. This CDR3 region has 14 residues. V was cut by 3 bases and J by 0 bases, with 9 bases left in between. Germline-derived CDR1 and CDR2 are DFQATT and SNEGSKA (reference sequence). CDR3 amino acids: CSASELSSYNEQFF. The DNA of the CDR3 is TGCAGTGCTAGTGAACTAAGCTCCTACAATGAGCAGTTCTTC.

This clonotype was counted at least ten times. The rearrangement uses TRBV7-8 and TRBJ2-7; TRBD1 agrees at 7 bases. The germline gives CDR1 SGHVS, CDR2 FQNEAQ. This CDR3 region has 14 residues. Germline trimming cut 5 bases from V and 2 bases from J; bases unmatched to any gene: 6. In nucleotides, the CDR3 is TGTGCCAGCAGCCTCCGGGACAGCCCCTACGAGCAGTACTTC. As protein: CASSLRDSPYEQYF.

This clonotype was seen a few times. The V gene is TRBV2, the J gene TRBJ1-1; D is perhaps TRBD1 (6 bases). CDR1 and CDR2 (germline): SNHLY, FYNNEI. The CDR3 spans 14 residues. V was cut by 6 bases and J by 0 bases, with 11 bases left in between. The CDR3 bases are TGTGCCAGCAGCTCACAGGGCATGAACACTGAAGCTTTCTTT. Its protein is CASSSQGMNTEAFF. The complete variable domain, with remaining parts taken from reference TRBV2 and TRBJ1-1, reads EPEVTQTPSHQVTQMGQEVILRCVPISNHLYFYWYRQILGQKVEFLVSFYNNEISEKSEIFDDQFSVERPDGSNFTLKIRSTKLEDSAMYFCASSSQGMNTEAFFGQGTRLTVV.

Ten or more counts support this clonotype. The gene calls are TRBV20-1 and TRBJ2-3, with TRBD2 identical over 12 bases. In germline, CDR1 is DFQATT, CDR2 SNEGSKA (reference sequence). V dropped 0 bases and J dropped 3; count of bases not matched to a gene: 7. The CDR3 runs to 17 residues. CDR3 protein: CSARDLSTSGGTDTQYF. The DNA of the CDR3 is TGCAGTGCTAGAGATCTATCGACTAGCGGGGGAACAGATACGCAGTATTTT.

The chain recombines TRBV5-6 with TRBJ1-2; 7 nucleotides match TRBD1. From germline, CDR1 is SGHDT and CDR2 YYEEEE. V gave up 0 bases and J gave up 3 bases; unmatched junction bases: 2. The CDR3 loop spans 14 amino acids. The CDR3 DNA follows: TGTGCCAGCAGCTTGGGGGACAGTTACTATGGCTACACCTTC. Its protein product is CASSLGDSYYGYTF.

The chain combines TRBV10-3 with TRBJ1-1, with no clear D. The germline V and J ends were trimmed by 3 bases and 1 base, with 9 bases remaining between them. Per germline, CDR1 ENHRY and CDR2 SYGVKD. CDR3 length: 14 residues. CDR3 amino acids: CAISERTQNTEAFF. DNA of the CDR3: TGTGCCATCAGTGAAAGGACCCAGAACACTGAAGCTTTCTTT.

This clonotype was observed a few times. The chain has TRBV3-1 and TRBJ2-3, with no clear D. The V gene's germline CDR1 is LGHDT and CDR2 YNNKEL (reference sequence). V dropped 4 bases and J dropped 5 bases, with 7 bases sitting between them. The CDR3 has 12 residues. CDR3 in DNA: TGTGCCAGCAGCCCCCGACGAGATACGCAGTATTTT. Translating gives CASSPRRDTQYF.

This clonotype appeared a few times. The chain couples TRBV28 to TRBJ2-4; D is possibly TRBD2 (6 bases). The germline V and J ends were trimmed by 6 bases and 1 base, with 13 bases remaining between them. The CDR3 covers 15 residues. Germline CDR1 reads MDHEN; CDR2 reads SYDVKM. CDR3 protein: CASSPLREAKNIQYF. Here the CDR3 DNA reads TGTGCCAGCAGCCCCCTCCGGGAGGCCAAAAACATTCAGTACTTC.

This clonotype was observed many times. This sequence joins TRBV20-1 and TRBJ2-4, with TRBD1 matching 9 bases. J was trimmed by 6 bases and V by 5 bases; bases with no gene match: 8. Per the germline V gene, CDR1 is DFQATT and CDR2 is SNEGSKA (reference sequence). CDR3 length: 14 residues. This CDR3 reads CSAGRQGGGNIQYF. The DNA for the CDR3 is TGCAGTGCTGGGCGACAGGGGGGCGGAAACATTCAGTACTTC.

This clonotype was observed once. One base away lies a much larger clone, so this may be a sequencing read error. The conserved closing phenylalanine or tryptophan is absent in this CDR3, likely reflecting a read error. The chain combines TRBV6-2 or TRBV6-3 with TRBJ2-7; possibly TRBD2 for D (6 bases). With 5 bases removed from V and 6 bases from J, the gap between germline ends came to 14 bases. The CDR3 has 13 amino acids. Germline values: CDR1 MNHEY, CDR2 SVGEGT. The CDR3 reads CASSTYRDSEQYC. CDR3 DNA sequence: TGTGCCAGCAGTACGTACCGGGACTCCGAGCAGTACTGC.

The J gene is TRBJ1-3, the V gene TRBV20-1; maybe TRBD1 (6 bases). Germline V gene lookup returns CDR1 DFQATT and CDR2 SNEGSKA (reference sequence). V lost 5 bases and J lost 3, with 14 bases in between. This CDR3 contains 14 residues. The CDR3, as DNA: TGCAGTGCTTGGCCCTCCAGGGGTGGAAACACCATATATTTT. This translates into CSAWPSRGGNTIYF.

This clonotype was detected ten times or more. The chain is built from TRBV6-2 or TRBV6-3 and TRBJ1-4, with D unclear. Germline values: CDR1 MNHEY, CDR2 SVGEGT. Trimming took 6 bases from V and 5 from J, leaving 10 bases between them. The CDR3 totals 13 residues. The CDR3 loop is CASSYVYNEKLFF. CDR3 DNA: TGTGCCAGCAGCTACGTCTACAATGAAAAACTGTTTTTT.

In its sample, this clonotype was seen a few times. This rearrangement joins TRBV5-4 to TRBJ2-2; 11 bases are shared with TRBD1. Losses at the gene ends were 4 bases for V and 5 bases for J; bases not matched to a gene: 7. The CDR3 extends over 16 amino acids. From germline, CDR1 is SGHNT and CDR2 YYREEE (reference sequence). The CDR3 here is CASSLDRGRGTGELFF. For the CDR3, the DNA is TGTGCCAGCAGCCTGGACAGGGGGCGGGGGACCGGGGAGCTGTTTTTT.